The 32 T cell receptor beta chains below were found in one sample sequenced in a study of spatial heterogeneity in lung cancer. Broader study findings: Tumoral mutation counts were tracked by counts of expanded intratumoral alpha and beta TCRs.

These TCRs are of unknown antigen specificity. TCRdb reanalysed the 5' RACE reads using MiXCR and keeps one entry per CDR3 protein. The sample records 12,000 or so distinct CDR3 sequences, about 4.6% being singletons. As for time point: sample taken at primary tumor resection. The input for sequencing was lung tumor tissue, taken at surgery. These receptor sequences come from a male donor with early-stage non-small cell lung cancer.

This clonotype was recorded at least ten times. V gene TRBV4-1 combines with J gene TRBJ1-2; no definite D call. V was cut by 4 bases and J by 2 bases, with 8 bases left in between. This CDR3 contains 13 residues. Germline V gives CDR1 MGHRA, CDR2 YSYEKL. The CDR3 is CASSPQRNYGYTF. The CDR3 region has the DNA TGCGCCAGCAGCCCTCAACGGAACTATGGCTACACCTTC.

This clonotype was observed at least ten times. The V and J genes are TRBV25-1 and TRBJ2-5; D possibly corresponds to TRBD2 (5 bases). Trimming stripped 4 bases from V and 5 bases from J, with 5 bases between. This CDR3 region has 11 residues. CDR1 and CDR2 from the germline V gene are MGHDK and SYGVNS. The CDR3 coding sequence is TGTGCCAGCAGTGGAGGGGAGACCCAGTACTTC. Translating it yields CASSGGETQYF.

The rearrangement uses TRBV7-8 and TRBJ1-5, with D tentatively TRBD1 (5 bases). The CDR3 extends over 15 amino acids. Per the germline V gene, CDR1 is SGHVS and CDR2 is FQNEAQ. The V end was cut by 1 base, the J end by 5 bases, with 12 bases between. The CDR3 here is CASSLDFQGDQPQHF. The CDR3 DNA is TGTGCCAGCAGCTTAGACTTCCAGGGCGATCAGCCCCAGCATTTT.

This clonotype came up many times. The J gene is TRBJ1-1, the V gene TRBV5-1; the match to TRBD1 covers 9 bases. V was clipped by 4 bases and J by 4 bases; unmatched bases: 11. This CDR3 has 16 residues. Germline V gene lookup returns CDR1 SGHRS and CDR2 YFSETQ. The CDR3, as DNA: TGCGCCAGCAGCCCTACCCTACAGGGGGCGGGCACTGAAGCTTTCTTT. It translates to CASSPTLQGAGTEAFF.

This clonotype was counted only a few times. This chain connects TRBV4-3 to TRBJ2-3, with D possibly TRBD2 on 5 matching bases. V lost 4 bases, J lost 3 bases, and 20 bases lay in between. The CDR3 runs 17 residues. CDR1 and CDR2 from the germline V gene are LGHNA and YSLEER. The CDR3 spells CASSRSVADWETDTQYF. The CDR3 DNA follows: TGCGCCAGCAGCCGCTCTGTTGCAGACTGGGAGACAGATACGCAGTATTTT.

V and J are TRBV7-2 and TRBJ1-5; TRBD1 might be the D (5 bases). The CDR3 loop spans 15 amino acids. Trimming left V 5 bases short and J 0 bases short, with 11 bases between. The germline gives CDR1 SGHTA, CDR2 FQGNSA. The CDR3 nucleotides are TGTGCCAGCAGCCTACTAGGGGATAGCAATCAGCCCCAGCATTTT. Its protein is CASSLLGDSNQPQHF.

Many counts were recorded for this clonotype. This chain joins TRBV24-1 and TRBJ2-1; 7 bases align to TRBD2. The CDR3 consists of 15 residues. V shed 9 bases and J 2 bases; nucleotides not matched to a gene: 9. Germline V gene sequence: CDR1 KGHDR, CDR2 SFDVKD. CDR3 residues: CATGPQRGAYNEQFF. The CDR3 DNA follows: TGTGCCACCGGGCCACAACGGGGGGCCTACAATGAGCAGTTCTTC.

In this sample, this clonotype turned up many times. V gene TRBV7-2 combines with J gene TRBJ2-1; 7 bases fit TRBD1. The CDR3 is 16 amino acids. V was clipped by 4 bases and J by 4 bases; unmatched bases: 10. CDR1 is SGHTA, CDR2 FQGNSA, per germline. DNA for the CDR3: TGTGCCAGCAGCTCCCGGGTGGGACAGACTTACAATGAGCAGTTCTTC. Its translation is CASSSRVGQTYNEQFF.

The chain combines TRBV12-3 or TRBV12-4 with TRBJ2-5, with D unresolved. Trimming cost V 3 bases and J 4 bases, with 9 bases left between them. This CDR3 has 13 residues. This CDR3 is CASSLRLLETQYF. The CDR3 DNA reads TGTGCCAGCAGTTTGAGGTTGTTAGAGACCCAGTACTTC.

This clonotype was counted at least ten times. The rearrangement uses TRBV7-2 and TRBJ2-5; D not resolved. The CDR3 is 14 residues long. Germline loops: CDR1 SGHTA, CDR2 FQGNSA. The V and J ends lost 6 bases and 3 bases respectively, with 14 bases between them. The CDR3 DNA sequence: TGTGCCAGCAGTCAACAGTCGTGGGAAGAGACCCAGTACTTC. Translated: CASSQQSWEETQYF.

The chain is built from TRBV2 and TRBJ2-7, with TRBD1 matching 9 bases. Germline-derived CDR1 and CDR2 are SNHLY and FYNNEI. This CDR3 is built from 15 residues. V gave up 7 bases and J gave up 7 bases; unmatched junction bases: 14. The CDR3 loop is CASTPDRGPFGEQYF. For the CDR3, the DNA is TGTGCCAGCACTCCGGACAGGGGCCCCTTCGGAGAGCAGTACTTC. Full variable domain (rest looked up from reference TRBV2 and TRBJ2-7): EPEVTQTPSHQVTQMGQEVILRCVPISNHLYFYWYRQILGQKVEFLVSFYNNEISEKSEIFDDQFSVERPDGSNFTLKIRSTKLEDSAMYFCASTPDRGPFGEQYFGPGTRLTVT.

With respect to this clonotype: A read error is possible here, since a much larger clone lies one base away. The rearrangement joins TRBV20-1 to TRBJ1-6, with 7 bases identical to TRBD1. Looked up from germline, CDR1 is DFQATT and CDR2 is SNEGSKA (reference sequence). The CDR3 runs to 12 residues. The CDR3 sequence is CSTRTGNSPLHF. The CDR3 coding sequence is TGCAGTACTAGGACAGGCAATTCACCCCTCCACTTT.

This clonotype was recorded a few times. V gene TRBV6-1 combines with J gene TRBJ1-5; no clear D gene. Looked up from germline, CDR1 is MNHNS and CDR2 is SASEGT. The germline V and J ends were trimmed by 4 bases and 3 bases, with 10 bases remaining between them. This CDR3 has 14 residues. CDR3 protein: CASSGHSDNQPQHF. CDR3 nucleotide sequence: TGTGCCAGCAGTGGTCACAGTGACAATCAGCCCCAGCATTTT.

This clonotype was observed many times. The V and J genes are TRBV10-3 and TRBJ1-2; tentative D call: TRBD1 (6 bases). The V end lost 9 bases, the J end lost 3 bases, and 14 bases lay between the germline ends. Germline loops: CDR1 ENHRY, CDR2 SYGVKD. This CDR3 contains 13 residues. The CDR3 sequence is CAILQGGDYGYTF. As DNA, the CDR3 is TGTGCCATACTACAGGGAGGGGACTATGGCTACACCTTC.

This clonotype is medium-sized (0.01 to 0.1%) in the sample. The V and J genes are TRBV10-1 and TRBJ2-3, with D uncertain. The CDR3 extends over 11 amino acids. Per the germline V gene, CDR1 is WNHNN and CDR2 is SYGVQD (reference sequence). The germline V and J ends were trimmed by 6 bases and 4 bases, with 5 bases remaining between them. The CDR3 DNA reads as TGCGCCAGCAGCGACGCAGATACGCAGTATTTT. This encodes CASSDADTQYF.

Many counts were recorded for this clonotype. V and J are TRBV7-2 and TRBJ2-5, with TRBD2 matching 8 bases. The CDR3 contains 12 residues. After removal of 6 bases from V and 7 bases from J, the junction contained 4 bases not matched to a gene. Germline-derived CDR1 and CDR2 are SGHTA and FQGNSA. CDR3: CASSPGGLTQYF. The CDR3 DNA is TGTGCCAGCAGTCCGGGGGGGTTGACCCAGTACTTC.

This clonotype has ten or more counts. The chain links TRBV7-8 to TRBJ2-7; TRBD1 is a possible D gene (6 bases). V was pared by 5 bases and J by 7 bases, with 18 bases between. From germline, CDR1 is SGHVS and CDR2 FQNEAQ. The CDR3 loop spans 14 amino acids. The CDR3 nucleotides are TGTGCCAGCAGCCGGGACATCAACTCGGGGGAGCAGTACTTC. Protein product: CASSRDINSGEQYF.

This clonotype was observed many times. At one boundary the junction diverges from the germline segment, which might be a read error. The V call is TRBV28, the J call TRBJ2-4; TRBD1 matches 9 bases. The germline CDR1 and CDR2 sequences are MDHEN and SYDVKM. The CDR3 is made up of 13 amino acids. The CDR3 region has the DNA TGTGCCACCAGACCCCATGGACAGGGGAAGCCCTGGTTC. Translating it yields CATRPHGQGKPWF. Using reference TRBV28 and TRBJ2-4 for the parts outside the CDR3, the full variable domain is DVKVTQSSRYLVKRTGEKVFLECVQDMDHENMFWYRQDPGLGLRLIYFSYDVKMKEKGDIPEGYSVSREKKERFSLILESASTNQTSMYLCATRPHGQGKPWFGAGTRLSVL.

The chain recombines TRBV5-1 with TRBJ2-7; 10 nucleotides align to TRBD1. Germline values: CDR1 SGHRS, CDR2 YFSETQ. This CDR3 region has 14 residues. V shed 3 bases and J 5 bases; nucleotides not matched to a gene: 5. Here the CDR3 reads CASSSGQGWNEQYF. The CDR3, as DNA: TGCGCCAGCAGCTCGGGACAGGGGTGGAACGAGCAGTACTTC. Filled out from reference TRBV5-1 and TRBJ2-7, the complete variable domain reads KAGVTQTPRYLIKTRGQQVTLSCSPISGHRSVSWYQQTPGQGLQFLFEYFSETQRNKGNFPGRFSGRQFSNSRSEMNVSTLELGDSALYLCASSSGQGWNEQYFGPGTRLTVT.

This clonotype was seen many times. CDR3 DNA: TGTGCCAGCACCCGCCTAGGGGCGACCTATAATTCACCCCTCCACTTT. Translation: CASTRLGATYNSPLHF. This sequence joins TRBV6-5 and TRBJ1-6; D may be TRBD1 (5 bases). Germline CDR1 reads MNHEY; CDR2 reads SVGAGI. The CDR3 contains 16 residues. V was shortened by 7 bases and J by 2 bases, with 15 bases between the two germline ends.

This clonotype appeared many times. The V call is TRBV7-2, the J call TRBJ1-5, with D uncertain. CDR1 and CDR2 (germline): SGHTA, FQGNSA. This CDR3 spans 15 amino acids. The ends were cut back, 2 bases at V and 6 bases at J, with 14 bases in the middle. In DNA form, the CDR3 reads TGTGCCAGCAGCTTATACGGGGTTGAAGGTCAGCCCCAGCATTTT. Protein: CASSLYGVEGQPQHF.

Only one count was recorded for this clonotype. This sequence joins TRBV6-5 and TRBJ2-2, with D unresolved. V was pared by 4 bases and J by 7 bases, with 7 bases between. The CDR3 extends over 12 amino acids. The germline gives CDR1 MNHEY, CDR2 SVGAGI. The CDR3 protein is CASSSGYGELFF. For the CDR3, the DNA is TGTGCCAGCAGTTCAGGATACGGGGAGCTGTTTTTT.

This clonotype is judged medium-sized. The chain joins TRBV20-1 to TRBJ2-5; weak D call: TRBD2 (7 bases). Germline V lookup: CDR1 DFQATT, CDR2 SNEGSKA (reference sequence). Trimming shortened V by 3 bases and J by 4 bases, and 12 bases separated the two germline ends. This CDR3 comprises 13 residues. CDR3 bases: TGCAGTGCTAGGGAGGGGGGGAGAGAGACCCAGTACTTC. Translated: CSAREGGRETQYF.

This clonotype was observed a few times. The V and J genes are TRBV10-3 and TRBJ1-1, with a weak D call TRBD1 (5 bases). V lost 6 bases to trimming and J lost 11 bases, with 16 bases between them. Germline V gives CDR1 ENHRY, CDR2 SYGVKD. The CDR3 has 12 amino acids. For the CDR3, the DNA is TGTGCCATCAGATCCACTGGGACGCTGGCTTTCTTT. Amino acids: CAIRSTGTLAFF.

This clonotype has ten or more counts. At one end, the junction sequence differs from germline, possibly due to a read error. The rearrangement links TRBV12-3 or TRBV12-4 to TRBJ2-3; 8 bases line up with TRBD2. The CDR3 sequence is 14 residues long. As DNA, the CDR3 is TGTGCCAGCAGCTTAGCGGGGCACACAGATACGCAGTATTTT. Translating gives CASSLAGHTDTQYF.

In its sample, this clonotype ranks as medium-sized. CDR3 DNA sequence: TGCAGCGCAGGGGGCGCGGAGGAAAAACTGTTTTTT. Its translation: CSAGGAEEKLFF. The genes are TRBV29-1 and TRBJ1-4, with 8 bases that match TRBD1. V shed 7 bases and J 8 bases; nucleotides not matched to a gene: 6. Germline V gene lookup returns CDR1 SQVTM and CDR2 ANQGSEA. CDR3 length equals 12 residues.

This clonotype was recorded at least ten times. This sequence joins TRBV29-1 and TRBJ2-1; 9 bases line up with TRBD2. V shed 4 bases, J shed 2 bases, and the junction held 3 bases outside the gene matches. This CDR3 is 14 amino acids long. CDR1 and CDR2 from the germline V gene are SQVTM and ANQGSEA. CDR3 in amino acids: CSVGERGAYNEQFF. CDR3 coding DNA: TGCAGCGTTGGGGAGCGGGGGGCCTACAATGAGCAGTTCTTC.

This chain joins TRBV28 and TRBJ2-1; TRBD1 aligns across 7 bases. With 3 bases clipped from V and 8 bases from J, the junction kept 4 bases outside the gene matches. This CDR3 region has 13 residues. Germline V gene lookup returns CDR1 MDHEN and CDR2 SYDVKM. The CDR3 sequence: CASSFRGTDEQFF. As DNA, the CDR3 is TGTGCCAGCAGTTTCAGGGGGACGGATGAGCAGTTCTTC. The entire variable domain, with the rest obtained from reference TRBV28 and TRBJ2-1, is as follows: DVKVTQSSRYLVKRTGEKVFLECVQDMDHENMFWYRQDPGLGLRLIYFSYDVKMKEKGDIPEGYSVSREKKERFSLILESASTNQTSMYLCASSFRGTDEQFFGPGTRLTVL.

This clonotype was seen many times. This sequence joins TRBV4-3 and TRBJ2-7, with a weak D call TRBD1 (5 bases). This CDR3 is 16 amino acids long. Germline CDR1 and CDR2: LGHNA and YSLEER. Trimming cost V 0 bases and J 2 bases, with 14 bases left between them. The CDR3 reads CASSQDVQGNTYEQYF. Written as DNA, the CDR3 is TGCGCCAGCAGCCAAGATGTCCAGGGTAATACCTACGAGCAGTACTTC.

This clonotype was counted a few times. The rearrangement joins TRBV7-9 to TRBJ1-1; D remains unclear. V lost 1 base to trimming and J lost 4 bases, with 10 bases between them. The CDR3 is 14 residues long. CDR1 and CDR2 from the germline V gene are SEHNR and FQNEAQ (reference sequence). The CDR3 region is CASSLDAGSTEAFF. The CDR3 DNA reads as TGTGCCAGCAGCTTAGATGCTGGCTCCACTGAAGCTTTCTTT. The full variable domain, rest sourced from reference TRBV7-9 and TRBJ1-1, is DTGVSQNPRHKITKRGQNVTFRCDPISEHNRLYWYRQTLGQGPEFLTYFQNEAQLEKSRLLSDRFSAERPKGSFSTLEIQRTEQGDSAMYLCASSLDAGSTEAFFGQGTRLTVV.

This clonotype has ten or more counts. CDR3 region: CASNSDGGSNQPQHF. Written as DNA, the CDR3 is TGTGCCAGTAATTCAGACGGAGGTAGCAATCAGCCCCAGCATTTT. This sequence joins TRBV19 and TRBJ1-5; D ambiguous. This CDR3 is built from 15 residues. The germline V and J ends were trimmed by 7 bases and 0 bases, with 13 bases remaining between them. From germline, CDR1 is LNHDA and CDR2 SQIVND (reference sequence).

This clonotype was observed many times. J is TRBJ1-5 and V is TRBV6-6; TRBD1 matches at 11 bases. This CDR3 comprises 13 residues. After removal of 8 bases from V and 7 bases from J, the junction contained 4 bases not matched to a gene. Looked up from germline, CDR1 is MNHNY and CDR2 is SVGAGI (reference sequence). CDR3 protein: CASEGQGDQPQHF. In DNA form, the CDR3 reads TGTGCCAGCGAGGGACAGGGGGACCAGCCCCAGCATTTT.